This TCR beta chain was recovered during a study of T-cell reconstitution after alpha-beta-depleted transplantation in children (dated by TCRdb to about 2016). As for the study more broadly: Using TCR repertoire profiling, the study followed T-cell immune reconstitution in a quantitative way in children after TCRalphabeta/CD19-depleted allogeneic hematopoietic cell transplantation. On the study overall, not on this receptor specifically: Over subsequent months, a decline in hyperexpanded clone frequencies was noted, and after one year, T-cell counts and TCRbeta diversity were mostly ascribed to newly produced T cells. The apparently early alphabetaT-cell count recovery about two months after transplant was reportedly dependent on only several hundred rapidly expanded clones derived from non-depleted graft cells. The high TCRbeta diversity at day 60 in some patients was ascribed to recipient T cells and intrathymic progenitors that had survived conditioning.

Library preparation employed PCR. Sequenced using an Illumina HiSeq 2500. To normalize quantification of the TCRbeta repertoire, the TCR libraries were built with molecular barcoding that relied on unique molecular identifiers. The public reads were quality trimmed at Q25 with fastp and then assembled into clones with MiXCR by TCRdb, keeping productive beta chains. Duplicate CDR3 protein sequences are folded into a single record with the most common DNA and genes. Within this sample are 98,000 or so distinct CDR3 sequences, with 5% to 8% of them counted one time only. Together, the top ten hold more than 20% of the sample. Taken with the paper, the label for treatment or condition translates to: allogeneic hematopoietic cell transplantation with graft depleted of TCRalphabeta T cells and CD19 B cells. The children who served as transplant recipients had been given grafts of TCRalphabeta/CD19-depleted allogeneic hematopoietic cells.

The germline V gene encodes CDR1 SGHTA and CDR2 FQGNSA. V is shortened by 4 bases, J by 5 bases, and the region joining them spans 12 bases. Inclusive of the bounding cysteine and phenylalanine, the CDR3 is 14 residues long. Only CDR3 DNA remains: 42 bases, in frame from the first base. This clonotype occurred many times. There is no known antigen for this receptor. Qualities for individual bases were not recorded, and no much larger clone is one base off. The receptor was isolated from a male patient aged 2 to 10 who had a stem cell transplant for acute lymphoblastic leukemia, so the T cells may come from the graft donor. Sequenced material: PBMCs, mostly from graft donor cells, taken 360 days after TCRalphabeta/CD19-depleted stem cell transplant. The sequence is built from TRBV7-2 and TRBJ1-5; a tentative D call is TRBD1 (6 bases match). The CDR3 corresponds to CASSYREGYQPQHF. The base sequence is TGTGCCAGCAGCTACAGGGAGGGTTATCAGCCCCAGCATTTT.